What follows are 2 T cell receptor beta chains derived from one specimen sequenced in a study of identical twins (dated by TCRdb to 2015 to 2016). Library construction relied on 5' RACE. For sequencing, an Illumina HiSeq 2000 was employed. TCRdb reworked the public reads: Q25 trimming with fastp, MiXCR clone assembly, productive beta chains retained. Entries that share a CDR3 protein sequence are merged under the most common genes and DNA. Recorded for this sample are around 530,000 distinct CDR3 sequences; 13% to 15% of them occurred a single time. Roughly 0.42% of the sample rests with the top ten. These data are also associated with another study on yellow fever vaccine responses in identical twins.

The material sequenced was CD4+ T cells sorted from blood. These receptors came from a woman in her late teens or twenties in good health.

This clonotype was picked up a small number of times. The rearrangement joins TRBV3-1 to TRBJ2-3, with 15 bases lining up with TRBD2. CDR1 and CDR2 from the germline V gene are LGHDT and YNNKEL (reference sequence). This CDR3 has 18 amino acids. Trimming at V came to 1 base and at J to 3 bases, leaving 5 bases not matched to a gene. In DNA, the CDR3 is TGTGCCAGCAGCCAAGTTAGAGGGACTAGCGGGGGGACAGATACGCAGTATTTT. Translation: CASSQVRGTSGGTDTQYF.

In its sample, this clonotype was seen a few times. The chain has TRBV10-3 and TRBJ2-7; TRBD2 might be the D (6 bases). The germline V and J ends were trimmed by 3 bases and 0 bases, with 9 bases remaining between them. CDR1 and CDR2 (germline): ENHRY, SYGVKD. There are 14 residues in the CDR3. The CDR3 region has the DNA TGTGCCATCAGTGACCGGGAGAGCTCCTACGAGCAGTACTTC. It codes for CAISDRESSYEQYF.